This TCR beta chain was documented in a study of blood T cell repertoires in COVID-19. As for the study in general: The analysed material was cDNA or gDNA that came from T cells, B-cell-depleted T cells, or PBMCs.

Measured with immunoSEQ multiplex PCR; TCRdb has only the in-frame clones, and not every one. There are fewer than 100,000 clones in the sample; 70% to 80% occur only once, and 24% lies in the top ten. V shed 4 bases and J 2 bases; nucleotides not matched to a gene: 5. The germline gives CDR1 LGHDT, CDR2 YNNKEL (reference sequence). CDR3 length: 16 residues. Sequencing was carried out using peripheral blood. The J gene is TRBJ2-3, the V gene TRBV3-1 (or the pseudogene TRBV3-2); 11 positions match TRBD2. This clonotype was sampled from a human donor in a cohort sampled during active COVID-19. For the CDR3, the DNA is TGTGCCAGCAGCCGCGGACTAGCGGGCTACACAGATACGCAGTATTTT. It codes for CASSRGLAGYTDTQYF.